Detailed here is one T cell receptor beta chain. The sample is drawn from a study of blood T cell repertoires in COVID-19. Study as a whole: Material from acute and convalescent COVID-19 was sourced from the United States, Italy and Spain. From T cells, B-cell-depleted T cells, or PBMCs came the material, which was cDNA or gDNA.

Per the authors' pipeline: Amplified reference gene primers provided the basis for estimating nucleated cell counts. Here immunoSEQ multiplex PCR was the method, and the copy in TCRdb shows in-frame clones only, minus some. V and J calls and clone size are those listed in that table; D and trimming were worked out from the DNA. This table has about 78,000 clones, roughly 86% appearing once. There are 13 residues in the CDR3. After removal of 6 bases from V and 1 base from J, the junction contained 3 bases not matched to a gene. The V gene's germline CDR1 is SGHNT and CDR2 YYREEE (reference sequence).

Sequencing was carried out using peripheral blood. This chain joins TRBV5-4 and TRBJ2-5; 7 bases line up with TRBD1. The receptor was isolated from a man in his fifties or sixties with active or convalescent COVID-19. The DNA of the CDR3 is TGTGCCAGCAACAGACAGGGCCAAGAGACCCAGTACTTC. The encoded protein is CASNRQGQETQYF.